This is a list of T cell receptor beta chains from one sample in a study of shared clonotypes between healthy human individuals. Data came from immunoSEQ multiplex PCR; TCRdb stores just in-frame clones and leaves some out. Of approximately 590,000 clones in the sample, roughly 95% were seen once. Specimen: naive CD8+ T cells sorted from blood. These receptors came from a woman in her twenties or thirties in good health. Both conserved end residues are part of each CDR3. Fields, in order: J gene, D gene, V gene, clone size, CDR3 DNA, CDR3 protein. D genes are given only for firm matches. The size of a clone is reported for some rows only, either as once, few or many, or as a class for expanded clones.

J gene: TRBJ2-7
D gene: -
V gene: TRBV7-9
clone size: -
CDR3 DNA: TGTGCCAGCAGCTATGCAGACACCTACGAGCAGTACTTC
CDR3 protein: CASSYADTYEQYF

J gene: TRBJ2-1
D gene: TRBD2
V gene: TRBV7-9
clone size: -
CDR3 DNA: TGTGCCAGCAGCTTAGGGGACTATTCCACTCACAATGAGCAGTTCTTC
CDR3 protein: CASSLGDYSTHNEQFF

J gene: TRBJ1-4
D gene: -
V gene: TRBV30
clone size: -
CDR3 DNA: TGTGCCTGGAGTGTACTGGGGGGACTTAATGAAAAACTGTTTTTT
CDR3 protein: CAWSVLGGLNEKLFF

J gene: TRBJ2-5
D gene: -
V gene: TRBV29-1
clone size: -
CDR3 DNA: TGCAGCGTTGAAAGGCCAGGGCGACAGTACTTC
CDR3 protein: CSVERPGRQYF

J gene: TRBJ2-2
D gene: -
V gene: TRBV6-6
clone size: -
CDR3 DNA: TGTGCCAGCAGTGTCTCGCTGGACACCGGGGAGCTGTTTTTT
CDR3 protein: CASSVSLDTGELFF

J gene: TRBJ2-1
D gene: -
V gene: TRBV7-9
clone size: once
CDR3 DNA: TGTGCCAGCACCCAGGACTATGAGCAGTTCTTC
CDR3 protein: CASTQDYEQFF

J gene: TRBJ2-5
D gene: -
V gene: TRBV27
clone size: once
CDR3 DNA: TGTGCCAGCAGTTTATCAGCAGGGGCGGTTTATTTGACCCAGTACTTC
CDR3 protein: CASSLSAGAVYLTQYF

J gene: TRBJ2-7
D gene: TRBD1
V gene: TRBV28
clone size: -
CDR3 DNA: TGTGCCAGCAGTCTAGCAGGGGGCGAGCAGTACTTC
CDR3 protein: CASSLAGGEQYF

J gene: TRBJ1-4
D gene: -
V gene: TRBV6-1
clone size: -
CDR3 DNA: TGTGCCAGCAGTGAAACCCCCGGACAATTAGCAACTAATGAAAAACTGTTTTTT
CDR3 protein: CASSETPGQLATNEKLFF

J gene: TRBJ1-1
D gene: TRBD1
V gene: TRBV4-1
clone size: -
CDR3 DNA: TGCGCCAGCAGCCAAACTACAGGGGGCACTGAAGCTTTCTTT
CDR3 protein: CASSQTTGGTEAFF

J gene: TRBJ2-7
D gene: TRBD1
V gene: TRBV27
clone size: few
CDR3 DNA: TGTGCCAGCAGGGGGGGGACAGGGGACGAGCAGTACTTC
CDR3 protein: CASRGGTGDEQYF

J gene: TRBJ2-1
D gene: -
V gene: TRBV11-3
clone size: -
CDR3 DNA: TGTGCCAGCAGCTTGATAGGGGTCAGCAATGAGCAGTTCTTC
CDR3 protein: CASSLIGVSNEQFF

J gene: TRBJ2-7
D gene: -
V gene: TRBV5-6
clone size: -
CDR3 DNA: TGTGCCAGCAGCTTGATATCGACAGGTACCTACGAGCAGTACTTC
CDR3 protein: CASSLISTGTYEQYF

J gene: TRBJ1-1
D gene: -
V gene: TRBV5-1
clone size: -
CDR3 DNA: TGCGCCAGCAGCGAAGGGAGCGGGATGAACACTGAAGCTTTCTTT
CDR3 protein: CASSEGSGMNTEAFF

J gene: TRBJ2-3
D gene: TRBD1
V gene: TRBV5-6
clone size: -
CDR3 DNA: TGTGCCAGCAGCTTGCCTTTTAGGACAGGGGCAACAGATACGCAGTATTTT
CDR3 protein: CASSLPFRTGATDTQYF

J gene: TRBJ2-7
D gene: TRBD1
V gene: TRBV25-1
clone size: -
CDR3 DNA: TGTGCCAGCAGTGTCGGACAGGGATTGAACTACGAGCAGTACTTC
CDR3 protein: CASSVGQGLNYEQYF

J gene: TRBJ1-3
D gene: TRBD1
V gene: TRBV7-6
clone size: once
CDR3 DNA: TGTGCCAGCAGCCCGGGCGGCAGGGGGCCCGAAGCGTCTGGAAACACCATATATTTT
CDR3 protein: CASSPGGRGPEASGNTIYF

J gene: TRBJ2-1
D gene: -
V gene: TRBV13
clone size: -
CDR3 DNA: TGTGCCAGCAGCTTAAGGGCCTCGGATGAGCAGTTCTTC
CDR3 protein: CASSLRASDEQFF

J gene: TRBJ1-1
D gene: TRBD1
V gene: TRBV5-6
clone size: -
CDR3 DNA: TGTGCCAGCAGCCCCGGGACAGCTGAAGCTTTCTTT
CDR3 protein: CASSPGTAEAFF

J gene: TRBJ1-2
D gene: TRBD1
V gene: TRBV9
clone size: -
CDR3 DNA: TGTGCCAGCAGCGTTGGTGTAACAGGGGGTAATTACTATGGCTACACCTTC
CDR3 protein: CASSVGVTGGNYYGYTF

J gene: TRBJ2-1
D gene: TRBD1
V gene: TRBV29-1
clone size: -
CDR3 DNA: TGCAGCGTTGAGGGGACAGGGTGGAGGAATGAGCAGTTCTTC
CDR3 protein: CSVEGTGWRNEQFF

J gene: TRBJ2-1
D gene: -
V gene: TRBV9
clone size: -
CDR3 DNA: TGTGCCAGCAGCGTAGAAGGCGGTCCCAGTGAGCAGTTCTTC
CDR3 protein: CASSVEGGPSEQFF

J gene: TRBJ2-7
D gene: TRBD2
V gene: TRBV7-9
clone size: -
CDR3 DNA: TGTGCCAGCAGCTTAGCGAAGGGAGGGCCAGGCTCCTACGAGCAGTACTTC
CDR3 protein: CASSLAKGGPGSYEQYF

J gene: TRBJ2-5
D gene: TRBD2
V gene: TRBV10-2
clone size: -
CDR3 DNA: TGCGCCAGCAGGACCCTAGCGGAAGAGACCCAGTACTTC
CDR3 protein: CASRTLAEETQYF

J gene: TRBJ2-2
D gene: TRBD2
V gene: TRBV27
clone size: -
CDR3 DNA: TGTGCCAGCAGTTCAAAGACTAGCCGGACCGGGGAGCTGTTTTTT
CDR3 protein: CASSSKTSRTGELFF

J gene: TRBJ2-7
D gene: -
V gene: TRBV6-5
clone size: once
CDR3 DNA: TGTGCCAGCAGCCTCGTACACCACGAGCAGTACTTC
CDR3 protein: CASSLVHHEQYF

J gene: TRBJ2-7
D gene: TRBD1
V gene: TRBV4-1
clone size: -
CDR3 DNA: TGCGCCAGCAGCCAAACGGGACAGCTGACGTACGAGCAGTACTTC
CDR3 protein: CASSQTGQLTYEQYF

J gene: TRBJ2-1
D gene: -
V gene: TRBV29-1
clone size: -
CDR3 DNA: TGCAGCGTTGAATTTACCTACAATGAGCAGTTCTTC
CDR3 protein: CSVEFTYNEQFF

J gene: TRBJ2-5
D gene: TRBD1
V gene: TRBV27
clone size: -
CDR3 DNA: TGTGCCAGCAGTTTATGGACAGGGTACCAAGAGACCCAGTACTTC
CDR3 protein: CASSLWTGYQETQYF

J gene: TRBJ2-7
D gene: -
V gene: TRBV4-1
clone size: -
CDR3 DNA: TGCGCCAGCAGCCAAGAAGTGGGACTCACCTTCTACGAGCAGTACTTC
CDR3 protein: CASSQEVGLTFYEQYF

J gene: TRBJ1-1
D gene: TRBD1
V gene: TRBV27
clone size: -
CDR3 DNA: TGTGCCAGCAGTGCCGGGACAGGGGCGTTTGAAGCTTTCTTT
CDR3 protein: CASSAGTGAFEAFF

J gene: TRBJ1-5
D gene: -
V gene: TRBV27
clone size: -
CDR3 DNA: TGTGCCAGCGGACCGGGCGGGGCCTACGGTAATCAGCCCCAGCATTTT
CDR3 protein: CASGPGGAYGNQPQHF

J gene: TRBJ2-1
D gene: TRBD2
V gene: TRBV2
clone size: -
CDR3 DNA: TGTGCCAGCAGGCGACTAGCGGCCAATGAGCAGTTCTTC
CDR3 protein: CASRRLAANEQFF

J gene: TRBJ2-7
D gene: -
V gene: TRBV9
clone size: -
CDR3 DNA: TGTGCCAGCAGCGTAGGTGGGGGGACAAACGAGCAGTACTTC
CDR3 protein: CASSVGGGTNEQYF

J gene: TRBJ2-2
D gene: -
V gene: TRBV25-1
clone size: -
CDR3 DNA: TGTGCCAGCAGTGTCTCGGACAGTCCTAATGGGGAGCTGTTTTTT
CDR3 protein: CASSVSDSPNGELFF

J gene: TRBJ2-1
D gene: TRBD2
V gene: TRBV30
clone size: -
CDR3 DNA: TGTGCCTGGAGTAGCGGGAGGGCTTCGAATGAGCAGTTCTTC
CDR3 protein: CAWSSGRASNEQFF

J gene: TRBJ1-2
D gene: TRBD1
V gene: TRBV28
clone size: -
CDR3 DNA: TGTGCCAGCAGTTTAACGGGACAGGCTAACTATGGCTACACCTTC
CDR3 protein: CASSLTGQANYGYTF

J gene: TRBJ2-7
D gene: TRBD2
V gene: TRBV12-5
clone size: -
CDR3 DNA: TGTGCTAGTGGTTTGAGGCCTTGGACTAGCCGGCGAAGTGAGCAGTACTTC
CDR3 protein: CASGLRPWTSRRSEQYF

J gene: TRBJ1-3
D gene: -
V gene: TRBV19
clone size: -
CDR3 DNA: TGTGCCAGTAGTTCGGACACAGGGTCTGGAAACACCATATATTTT
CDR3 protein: CASSSDTGSGNTIYF

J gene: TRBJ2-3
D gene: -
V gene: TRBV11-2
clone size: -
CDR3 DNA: TGTGCCAGCAGAATTAACACCCCGGCAGATACGCAGTATTTT
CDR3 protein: CASRINTPADTQYF

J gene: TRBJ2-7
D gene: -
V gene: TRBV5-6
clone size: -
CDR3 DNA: TGTGCCAGCAGCATGACACTCAGGGAGCAGTACTTC
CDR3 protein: CASSMTLREQYF

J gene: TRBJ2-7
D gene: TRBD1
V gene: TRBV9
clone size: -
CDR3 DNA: TGTGCCAGCAGCCCGGGGACAGGGCGCGAGCAGTACTTC
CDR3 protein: CASSPGTGREQYF

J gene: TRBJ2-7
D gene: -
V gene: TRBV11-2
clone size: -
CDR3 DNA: TGTGCCAGCAGCTTTGGCGGGCCGGACCAGTACTTC
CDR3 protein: CASSFGGPDQYF

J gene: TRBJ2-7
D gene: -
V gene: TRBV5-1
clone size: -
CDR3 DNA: TGCGCCAGCAGCTTGGAGGTTATTGGGGACGAGCAGTACTTC
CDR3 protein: CASSLEVIGDEQYF

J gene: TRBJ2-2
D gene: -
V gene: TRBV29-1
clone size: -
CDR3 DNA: TGCAGCGCAGCGAACACCGGGGAGCTGTTTTTT
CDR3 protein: CSAANTGELFF

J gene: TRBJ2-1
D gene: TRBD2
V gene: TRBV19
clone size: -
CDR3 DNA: TGTGCCAGTAGTATAGGACCCTATCTAGCGGGAGAGTCCTACAATGAGCAGTTCTTC
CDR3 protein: CASSIGPYLAGESYNEQFF

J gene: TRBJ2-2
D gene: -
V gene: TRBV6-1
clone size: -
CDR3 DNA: TGTGCCAGTTATTTCGGGGAGCTGTTTTTT
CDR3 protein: CASYFGELFF

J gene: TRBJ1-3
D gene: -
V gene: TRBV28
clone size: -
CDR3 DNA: TGTGCCAGCAGCCTCCCGGACGACAGATTGGGAAACACCATATATTTT
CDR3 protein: CASSLPDDRLGNTIYF

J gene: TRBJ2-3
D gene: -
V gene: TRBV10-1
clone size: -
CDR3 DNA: TGCGCCAGCAGTGTCGGCGGGAACACAGATACGCAGTATTTT
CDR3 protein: CASSVGGNTDTQYF

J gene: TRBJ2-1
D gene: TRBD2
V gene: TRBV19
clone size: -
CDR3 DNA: TGTGCCAGTAGTATTCTAGCGGGAACAATTTACAATGAGCAGTTCTTC
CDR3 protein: CASSILAGTIYNEQFF

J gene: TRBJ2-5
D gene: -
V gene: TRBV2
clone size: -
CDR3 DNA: TGTGCCAGCAGTGTCGGGACACTCCGGTCAGAGACCCAGTACTTC
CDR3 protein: CASSVGTLRSETQYF

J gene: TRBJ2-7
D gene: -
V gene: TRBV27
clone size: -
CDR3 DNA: TGTGCCAGCAGTTCTTATGGGGGTAAATACGAGCAGTACTTC
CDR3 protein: CASSSYGGKYEQYF

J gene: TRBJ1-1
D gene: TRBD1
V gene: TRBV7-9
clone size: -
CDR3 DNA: TGTGCCAGCAGGGACGGACAGGCCAACACTGAAGCTTTCTTT
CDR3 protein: CASRDGQANTEAFF

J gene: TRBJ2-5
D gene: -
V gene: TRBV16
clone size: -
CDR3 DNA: TGTGCCAGCAGCCAATACGAGGAGGAAGAGACCCAGTACTTC
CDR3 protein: CASSQYEEEETQYF

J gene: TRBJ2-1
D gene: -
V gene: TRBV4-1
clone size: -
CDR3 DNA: TGCGCCAGCAGCCCAGGCCATGCTGTTTACAATGAGCAGTTCTTC
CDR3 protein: CASSPGHAVYNEQFF